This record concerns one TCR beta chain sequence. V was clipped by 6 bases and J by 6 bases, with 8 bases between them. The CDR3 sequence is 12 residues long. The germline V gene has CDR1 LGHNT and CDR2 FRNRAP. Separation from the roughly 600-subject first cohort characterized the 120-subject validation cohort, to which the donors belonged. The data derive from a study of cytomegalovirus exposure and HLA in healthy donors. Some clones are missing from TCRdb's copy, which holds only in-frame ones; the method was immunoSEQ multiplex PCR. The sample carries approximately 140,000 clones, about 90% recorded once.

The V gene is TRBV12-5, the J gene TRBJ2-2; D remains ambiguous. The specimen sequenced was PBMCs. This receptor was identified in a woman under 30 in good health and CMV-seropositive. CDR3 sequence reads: CASGLGPGELFF. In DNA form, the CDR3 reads TGTGCTAGTGGCCTTGGGCCCGGGGAGCTGTTTTTT.